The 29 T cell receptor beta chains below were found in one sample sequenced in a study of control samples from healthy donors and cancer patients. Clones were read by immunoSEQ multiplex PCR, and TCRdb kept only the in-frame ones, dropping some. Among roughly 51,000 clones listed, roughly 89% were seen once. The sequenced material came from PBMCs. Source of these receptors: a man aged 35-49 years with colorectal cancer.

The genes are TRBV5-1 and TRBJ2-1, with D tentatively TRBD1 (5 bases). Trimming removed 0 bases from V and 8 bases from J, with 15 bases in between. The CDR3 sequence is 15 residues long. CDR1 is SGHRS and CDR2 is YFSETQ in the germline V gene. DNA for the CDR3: TGCGCCAGCAGCTTGGTTGCGGACACTACAGATGAGCAGTTCTTC. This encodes CASSLVADTTDEQFF.

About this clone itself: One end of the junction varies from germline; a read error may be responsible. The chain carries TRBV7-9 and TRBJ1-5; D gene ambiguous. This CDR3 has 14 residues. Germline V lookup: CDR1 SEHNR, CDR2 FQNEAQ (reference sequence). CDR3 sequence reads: CASSIAGGNQPQHF. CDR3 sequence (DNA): TGTGCCAGCAGCATAGCCGGGGGCAATCAGCCCCAGCATTTT.

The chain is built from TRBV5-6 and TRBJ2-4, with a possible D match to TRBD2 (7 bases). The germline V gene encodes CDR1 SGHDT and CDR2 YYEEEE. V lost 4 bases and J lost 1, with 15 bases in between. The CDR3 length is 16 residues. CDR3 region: CASSPVGGPAKNIQYF. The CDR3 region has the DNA TGTGCCAGCAGCCCGGTCGGGGGGCCTGCCAAAAACATTCAGTACTTC.

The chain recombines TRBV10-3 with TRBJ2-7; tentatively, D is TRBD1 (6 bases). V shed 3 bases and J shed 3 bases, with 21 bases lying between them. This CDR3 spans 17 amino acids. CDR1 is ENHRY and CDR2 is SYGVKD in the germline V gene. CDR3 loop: CAISDPTRNRAFYEQYF. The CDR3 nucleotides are TGTGCCATCAGTGACCCCACCCGCAACAGGGCATTCTACGAGCAGTACTTC.

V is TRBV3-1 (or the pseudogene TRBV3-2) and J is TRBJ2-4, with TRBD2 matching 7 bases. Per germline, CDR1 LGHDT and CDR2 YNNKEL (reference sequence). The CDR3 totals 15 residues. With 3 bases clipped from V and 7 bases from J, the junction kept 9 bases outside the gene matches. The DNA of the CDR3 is TGTGCCAGCAGCCATTCTAGCGGTGCTGGTAACATTCAGTACTTC. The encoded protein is CASSHSSGAGNIQYF.

CDR3 nucleotide sequence: TGCGCCAGCAGTGAGGCCAGGGGGCTAGCTCAGCCCCAGCATTTT. Protein: CASSEARGLAQPQHF. The chain uses TRBV10-2 and TRBJ1-5; 8 bases match TRBD1. Germline CDR1 is WSHSY and CDR2 is SAAADI. The CDR3 is 15 amino acids. V trimming: 2 bases; J trimming: 6 bases; junction bases outside the gene matches: 6.

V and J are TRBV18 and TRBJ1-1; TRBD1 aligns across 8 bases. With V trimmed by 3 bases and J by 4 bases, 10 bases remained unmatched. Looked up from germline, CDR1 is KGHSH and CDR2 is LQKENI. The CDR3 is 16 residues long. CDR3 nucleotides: TGTGCCAGCTCACCGGGGGCAGGGGGCAGGGGCACTGAAGCTTTCTTT. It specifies CASSPGAGGRGTEAFF.

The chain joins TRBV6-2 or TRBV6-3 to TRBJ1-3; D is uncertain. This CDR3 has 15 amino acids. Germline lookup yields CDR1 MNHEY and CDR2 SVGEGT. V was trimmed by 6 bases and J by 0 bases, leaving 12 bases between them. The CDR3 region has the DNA TGTGCCAGCAGCCGTACAGCCTCCTCTGGAAACACCATATATTTT. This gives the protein CASSRTASSGNTIYF.

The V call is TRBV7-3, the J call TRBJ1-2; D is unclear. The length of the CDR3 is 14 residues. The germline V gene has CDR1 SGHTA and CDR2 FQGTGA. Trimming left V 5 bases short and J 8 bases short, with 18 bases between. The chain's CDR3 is CASSPRGGVSGYTF. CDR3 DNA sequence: TGTGCCAGCAGCCCCCGAGGCGGGGTCTCGGGCTACACCTTC.

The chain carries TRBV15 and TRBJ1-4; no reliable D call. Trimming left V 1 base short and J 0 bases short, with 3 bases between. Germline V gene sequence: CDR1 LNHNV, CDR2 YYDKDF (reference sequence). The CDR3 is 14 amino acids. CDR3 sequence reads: CATSRAATNEKLFF. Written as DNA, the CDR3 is TGTGCCACCAGCAGAGCAGCAACTAATGAAAAACTGTTTTTT.

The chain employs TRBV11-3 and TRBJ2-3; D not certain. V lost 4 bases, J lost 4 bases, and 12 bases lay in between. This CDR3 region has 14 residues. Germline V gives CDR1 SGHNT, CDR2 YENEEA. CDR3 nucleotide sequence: TGTGCCAGCAGCTCCTCCGTTAACGCAGATACGCAGTATTTT. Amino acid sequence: CASSSSVNADTQYF.

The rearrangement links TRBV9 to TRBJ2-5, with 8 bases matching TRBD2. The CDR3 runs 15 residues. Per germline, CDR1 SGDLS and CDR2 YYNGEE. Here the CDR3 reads CPTRAGGGHSETQYF. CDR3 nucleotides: TGTCCCACCCGCGCCGGGGGGGGGCACTCAGAGACCCAGTACTTC.

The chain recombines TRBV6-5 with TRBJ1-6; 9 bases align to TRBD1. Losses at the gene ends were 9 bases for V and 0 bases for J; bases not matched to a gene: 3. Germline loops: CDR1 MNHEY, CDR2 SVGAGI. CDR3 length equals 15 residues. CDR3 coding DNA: TGTGCCAGTTACAGGGGGCACTCCTATAATTCACCCCTCCACTTT. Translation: CASYRGHSYNSPLHF.

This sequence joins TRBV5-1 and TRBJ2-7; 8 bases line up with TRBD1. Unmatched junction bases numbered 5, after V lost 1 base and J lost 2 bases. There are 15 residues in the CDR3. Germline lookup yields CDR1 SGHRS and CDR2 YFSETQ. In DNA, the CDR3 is TGCGCCAGCAGCTTGACCGGGACAGGCGCCTACGAGCAGTACTTC. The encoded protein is CASSLTGTGAYEQYF.

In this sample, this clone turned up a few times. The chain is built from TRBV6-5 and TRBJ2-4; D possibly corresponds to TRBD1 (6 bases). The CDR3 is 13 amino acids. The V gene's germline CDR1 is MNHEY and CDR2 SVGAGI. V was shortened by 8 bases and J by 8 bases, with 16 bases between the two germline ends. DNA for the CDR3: TGTGCCAGCTGGCACAGGGATGAGGACATTCAGTACTTC. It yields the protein CASWHRDEDIQYF.

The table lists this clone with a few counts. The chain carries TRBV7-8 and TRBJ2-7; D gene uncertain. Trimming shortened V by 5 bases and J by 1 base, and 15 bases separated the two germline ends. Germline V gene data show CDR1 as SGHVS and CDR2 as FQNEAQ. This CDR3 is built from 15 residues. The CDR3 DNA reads TGTGCCAGCAGCGTTTTCTTGTTACAGTCCTACGAGCAGTACTTC. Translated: CASSVFLLQSYEQYF.

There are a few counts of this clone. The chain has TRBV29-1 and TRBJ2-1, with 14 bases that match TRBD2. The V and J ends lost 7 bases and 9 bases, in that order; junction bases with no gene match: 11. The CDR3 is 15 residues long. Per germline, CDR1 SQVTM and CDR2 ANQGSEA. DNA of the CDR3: TGCAGCGCTCTACCGGGACTAGCGGGAGCGGGTGAGCAGTTCTTC. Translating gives CSALPGLAGAGEQFF.

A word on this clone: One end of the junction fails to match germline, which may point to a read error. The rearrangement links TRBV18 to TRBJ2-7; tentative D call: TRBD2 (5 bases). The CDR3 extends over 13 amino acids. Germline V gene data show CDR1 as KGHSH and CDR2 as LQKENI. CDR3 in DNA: TGTGCCAGCTCAGCCCCTAGCTCCCACGAGCAGTACTTC. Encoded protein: CASSAPSSHEQYF.

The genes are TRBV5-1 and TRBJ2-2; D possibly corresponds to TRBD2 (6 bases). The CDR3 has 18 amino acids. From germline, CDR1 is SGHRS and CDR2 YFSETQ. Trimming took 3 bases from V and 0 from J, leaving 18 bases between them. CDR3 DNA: TGCGCCAGCAGCTCGAGACTAGGGCCTTACCCGAACACCGGGGAGCTGTTTTTT. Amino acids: CASSSRLGPYPNTGELFF.

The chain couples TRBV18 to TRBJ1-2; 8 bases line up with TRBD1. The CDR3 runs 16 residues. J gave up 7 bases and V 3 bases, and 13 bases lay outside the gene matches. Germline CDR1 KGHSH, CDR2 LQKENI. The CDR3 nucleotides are TGTGCCAGCTCACCCCCCCTCGCAGGGGGCGACGGTGGCTACACCTTC. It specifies CASSPPLAGGDGGYTF.

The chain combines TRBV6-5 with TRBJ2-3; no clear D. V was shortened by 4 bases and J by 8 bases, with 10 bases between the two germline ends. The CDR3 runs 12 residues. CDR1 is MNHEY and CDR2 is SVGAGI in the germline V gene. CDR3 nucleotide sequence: TGTGCCAGCAGTTGGAGTGCGGTTACGCAGTATTTT. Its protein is CASSWSAVTQYF.

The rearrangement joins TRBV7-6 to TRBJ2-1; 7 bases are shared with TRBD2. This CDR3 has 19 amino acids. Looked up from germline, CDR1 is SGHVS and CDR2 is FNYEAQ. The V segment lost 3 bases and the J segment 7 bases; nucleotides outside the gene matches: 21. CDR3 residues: CASSLGPPPGWEGLNEQFF. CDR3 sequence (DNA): TGTGCCAGCAGCTTGGGACCCCCCCCGGGGTGGGAGGGCCTGAATGAGCAGTTCTTC.

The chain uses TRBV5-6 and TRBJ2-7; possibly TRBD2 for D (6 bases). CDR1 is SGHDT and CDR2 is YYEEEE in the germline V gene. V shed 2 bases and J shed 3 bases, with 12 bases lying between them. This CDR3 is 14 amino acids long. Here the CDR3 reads CASSFYRGGYEQYF. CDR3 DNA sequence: TGTGCCAGCAGCTTTTACCGGGGAGGCTACGAGCAGTACTTC.

CDR3 coding DNA: TGTGCCAGCAGTATAGACAGGGCCCAGACCTACGAGCAGTACTTC. The encoded protein is CASSIDRAQTYEQYF. This chain uses TRBV2 with TRBJ2-7, with 7 bases aligning to TRBD1. CDR1 is SNHLY, CDR2 FYNNEI, per germline. Trimming removed 5 bases from V and 2 bases from J; junction bases left unmatched: 9. This CDR3 comprises 15 residues.

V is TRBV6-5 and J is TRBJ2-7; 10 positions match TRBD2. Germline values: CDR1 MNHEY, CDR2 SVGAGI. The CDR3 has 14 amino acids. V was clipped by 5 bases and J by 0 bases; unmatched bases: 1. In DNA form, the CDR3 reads TGTGCCAGCAGTAGGACTAGCGGCTCCTACGAGCAGTACTTC. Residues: CASSRTSGSYEQYF.

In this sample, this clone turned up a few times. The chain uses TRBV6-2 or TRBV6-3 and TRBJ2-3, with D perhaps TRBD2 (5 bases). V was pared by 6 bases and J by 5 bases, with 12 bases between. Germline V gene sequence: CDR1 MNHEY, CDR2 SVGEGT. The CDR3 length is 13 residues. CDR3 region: CASSWLGRDTQYF. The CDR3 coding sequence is TGTGCCAGCAGCTGGTTGGGGAGAGATACGCAGTATTTT.

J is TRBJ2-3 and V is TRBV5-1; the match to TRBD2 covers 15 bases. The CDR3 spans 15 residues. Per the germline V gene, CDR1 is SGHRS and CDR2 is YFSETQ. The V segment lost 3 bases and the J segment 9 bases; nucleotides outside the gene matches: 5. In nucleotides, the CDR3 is TGCGCCAGCAGCTACTGGACTAGCGGGAGGGAGACGCAGTATTTT. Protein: CASSYWTSGRETQYF. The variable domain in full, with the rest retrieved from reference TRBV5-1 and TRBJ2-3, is KAGVTQTPRYLIKTRGQQVTLSCSPISGHRSVSWYQQTPGQGLQFLFEYFSETQRNKGNFPGRFSGRQFSNSRSEMNVSTLELGDSALYLCASSYWTSGRETQYFGPGTRLTVL.

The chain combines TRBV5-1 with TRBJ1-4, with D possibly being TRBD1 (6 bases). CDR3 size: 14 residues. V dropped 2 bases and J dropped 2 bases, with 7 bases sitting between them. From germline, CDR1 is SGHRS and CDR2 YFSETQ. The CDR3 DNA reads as TGCGCCAGCAGCTTAGGACAGACTAATGAAAAACTGTTTTTT. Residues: CASSLGQTNEKLFF.

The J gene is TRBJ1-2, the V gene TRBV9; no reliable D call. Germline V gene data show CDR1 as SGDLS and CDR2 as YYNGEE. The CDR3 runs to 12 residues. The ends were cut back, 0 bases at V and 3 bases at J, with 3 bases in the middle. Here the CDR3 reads CASSVDYYGYTF. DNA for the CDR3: TGTGCCAGCAGCGTAGATTACTATGGCTACACCTTC.